These 6 T cell receptor beta chains were sequenced from one sample in a study of cytomegalovirus exposure and HLA in healthy donors. PCR amplification relied on 60 Vbeta primers (plus 13 Jbeta primers). Method: immunoSEQ multiplex PCR; TCRdb's copy keeps in-frame clones and lacks some. The repertoire holds around 150,000 clones, with around 74% as singletons. Sequenced input: PBMCs. The source is a female donor in good health and CMV-seronegative.

This clone has only a few counts. The DNA for the CDR3 is TGTGCCAGCAGTTTACGTCGTTCCACAGATACGCAGTATTTT. Translating it yields CASSLRRSTDTQYF. V and J are TRBV28 and TRBJ2-3; D uncertain. The V end was cut by 2 bases, the J end by 2 bases, with 8 bases between. This CDR3 has 14 amino acids. CDR1 and CDR2 from the germline V gene are MDHEN and SYDVKM.

The chain carries TRBV7-9 and TRBJ1-1; 8 bases line up with TRBD1. This CDR3 comprises 14 residues. Looked up from germline, CDR1 is SEHNR and CDR2 is FQNEAQ (reference sequence). Trimming took 5 bases from V and 0 from J; bases not matched to a gene: 2. DNA for the CDR3: TGTGCCAGCAGCAAGGACAGGGTGAACACTGAAGCTTTCTTT. It specifies CASSKDRVNTEAFF. Drawing the rest from reference TRBV7-9 and TRBJ1-1, the complete variable domain is DTGVSQNPRHKITKRGQNVTFRCDPISEHNRLYWYRQTLGQGPEFLTYFQNEAQLEKSRLLSDRFSAERPKGSFSTLEIQRTEQGDSAMYLCASSKDRVNTEAFFGQGTRLTVV.

The chain carries TRBV6-1 and TRBJ2-5, with 8 bases lining up with TRBD2. The germline V gene encodes CDR1 MNHNS and CDR2 SASEGT. CDR3 length: 17 amino acids. V shed 2 bases and J 5 bases; nucleotides not matched to a gene: 13. The CDR3, as DNA: TGTGCCAGCAGTGAAACGGGGACTAGTTTTTTTTGTGAGACCCAGTACTTC. Encoded protein: CASSETGTSFFCETQYF.

The chain couples TRBV6-1 to TRBJ2-7, with 10 bases aligning to TRBD2. The CDR3 consists of 15 residues. Germline CDR1 reads MNHNS; CDR2 reads SASEGT. The V and J ends lost 5 bases and 3 bases, in that order; junction bases with no gene match: 7. CDR3 region: CASSRKREGLYEQYF. CDR3 bases: TGTGCCAGCAGTCGAAAGCGGGAGGGCCTCTACGAGCAGTACTTC.

J is TRBJ2-5 and V is TRBV30, with 7 bases matching TRBD2. Looked up from germline, CDR1 is GTSNPN and CDR2 is SVGIG (reference sequence). Unmatched junction bases numbered 9, after V lost 7 bases and J lost 4 bases. The CDR3 totals 13 residues. CDR3: CASTQAGVETQYF. In DNA, the CDR3 is TGTGCCTCCACCCAGGCGGGAGTAGAGACCCAGTACTTC.

The rearrangement links TRBV13 to TRBJ2-2; D gene unclear. V lost 1 base and J 5 bases, leaving 11 bases between the germline ends. Germline CDR1 PRHDT, CDR2 FYEKMQ (reference sequence). The CDR3 length is 15 residues. The CDR3 spells CASSLAETGTGELFF. DNA of the CDR3: TGTGCCAGCAGCTTAGCGGAGACCGGAACCGGGGAGCTGTTTTTT.